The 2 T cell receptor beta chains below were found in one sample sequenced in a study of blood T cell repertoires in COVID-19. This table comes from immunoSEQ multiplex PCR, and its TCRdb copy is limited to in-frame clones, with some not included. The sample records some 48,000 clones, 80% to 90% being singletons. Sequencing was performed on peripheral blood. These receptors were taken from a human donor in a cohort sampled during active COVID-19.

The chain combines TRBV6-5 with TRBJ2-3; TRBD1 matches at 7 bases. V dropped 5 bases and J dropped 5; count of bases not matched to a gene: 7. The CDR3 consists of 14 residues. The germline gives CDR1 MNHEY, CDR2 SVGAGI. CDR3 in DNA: TGTGCCAGCAGTCGACAGGGTGAGAAAGATACGCAGTATTTT. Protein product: CASSRQGEKDTQYF.

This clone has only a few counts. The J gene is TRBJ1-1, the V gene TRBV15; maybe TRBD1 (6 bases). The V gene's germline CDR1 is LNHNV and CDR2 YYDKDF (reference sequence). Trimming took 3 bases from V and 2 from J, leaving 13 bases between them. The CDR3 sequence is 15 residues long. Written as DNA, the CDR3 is TGTGCCACCAGCAGCGAGGGGGGGATTAACACTGAAGCTTTCTTT. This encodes CATSSEGGINTEAFF.